Below, 22 T cell receptor beta chains from the same sample are listed, as sequenced in a study of blood T cell repertoires in COVID-19. Sequenced by immunoSEQ multiplex PCR; TCRdb stores in-frame clones only, minus some. This sample carries roughly 410,000 clones, more than 70% of them seen once, and the ten largest clones take about 2.1%. The source material was peripheral blood. The origin of the receptors is a woman aged 55-69 years with COVID-19, enrolled during active disease.

This clone showed up just a few times. This chain connects TRBV7-8 to TRBJ2-7; 7 nucleotides agree with TRBD1. This CDR3 spans 14 amino acids. Germline V CDR1 and CDR2: SGHVS, FQNEAQ. The V gene end was trimmed by 1 base and the J gene end by 1 base; junction bases not matched to a gene: 1. CDR3 sequence (DNA): TGTGCCAGCAGCTTAGGGGGACAGTCCTACGAGCAGTACTTC. This codes for CASSLGGQSYEQYF. Using reference TRBV7-8 and TRBJ2-7 for the parts outside the CDR3, the full variable domain is GAGVSQSPRYKVAKRGQDVALRCDPISGHVSLFWYQQALGQGPEFLTYFQNEAQLDKSGLPSDRFFAERPEGSVSTLKIQRTQQEDSAVYLCASSLGGQSYEQYFGPGTRLTVT.

This clone came up once. J is TRBJ2-1 and V is TRBV7-8; maybe TRBD2 (7 bases). The CDR3 loop spans 17 amino acids. The V gene lost 7 bases and the J gene lost 1 base, with 20 bases spanning the gap. The germline CDR1 and CDR2 sequences are SGHVS and FQNEAQ. The CDR3: CASINKGGGPSYNEQFF. DNA for the CDR3: TGTGCCAGCATCAATAAGGGCGGGGGCCCATCCTACAATGAGCAGTTCTTC. Using reference TRBV7-8 and TRBJ2-1 for the parts outside the CDR3, the full variable domain is GAGVSQSPRYKVAKRGQDVALRCDPISGHVSLFWYQQALGQGPEFLTYFQNEAQLDKSGLPSDRFFAERPEGSVSTLKIQRTQQEDSAVYLCASINKGGGPSYNEQFFGPGTRLTVL.

The chain joins TRBV19 to TRBJ1-2, with D unresolved. CDR1 is LNHDA and CDR2 is SQIVND in the germline V gene (reference sequence). Trimming left V 4 bases short and J 4 bases short, with 10 bases between. There are 13 residues in the CDR3. The CDR3: CASSNGLLYGYTF. CDR3 bases: TGTGCCAGTAGTAATGGACTGCTCTATGGCTACACCTTC.

This clone came up a few times. This rearrangement joins TRBV24-1 to TRBJ1-5; TRBD1 agrees at 8 bases. This CDR3 region has 14 residues. Trimming removed 4 bases from V and 3 bases from J; junction bases left unmatched: 1. Germline CDR1 is KGHDR and CDR2 is SFDVKD. The DNA for the CDR3 is TGTGCCACCAGTGAGGGACAGGTCAATCAGCCCCAGCATTTT. This translates into CATSEGQVNQPQHF.

The rearrangement joins TRBV4-1 to TRBJ1-1; TRBD1 aligns across 8 bases. Germline trimming cut 2 bases from V and 1 base from J; bases unmatched to any gene: 6. This CDR3 spans 16 amino acids. CDR1 and CDR2 (germline): MGHRA, YSYEKL. CDR3 sequence reads: CASSQTPGTGNTEAFF. The CDR3 bases are TGCGCCAGCAGCCAAACGCCCGGGACAGGGAACACTGAAGCTTTCTTT.

The CDR3, as DNA: TGTGCCAGCAGCCAAGATTTGGGAGCGGGGGACCCCCAAGAGACCCAGTACTTC. It is translated as CASSQDLGAGDPQETQYF. The V gene is TRBV3-1 (or the pseudogene TRBV3-2), the J gene TRBJ2-5; 8 bases fit TRBD2. This CDR3 is 18 amino acids long. The germline V gene has CDR1 LGHDT and CDR2 YNNKEL (reference sequence). V dropped 0 bases and J dropped 1; count of bases not matched to a gene: 10.

J is TRBJ2-5 and V is TRBV2; D is perhaps TRBD1 (6 bases). This CDR3 spans 15 amino acids. V was cut by 6 bases and J by 2 bases, with 16 bases left in between. Germline CDR1 is SNHLY and CDR2 is FYNNEI. The CDR3 loop is CASRRSRTVQETQYF. CDR3 sequence (DNA): TGTGCCAGCAGAAGATCTCGGACAGTGCAAGAGACCCAGTACTTC.

V usage is TRBV27 and J usage is TRBJ2-3; possibly TRBD2 for D (6 bases). Germline CDR1 is MNHEY and CDR2 is SMNVEV (reference sequence). The CDR3 has 14 amino acids. Trimming took 6 bases from V and 5 from J, leaving 15 bases between them. In DNA form, the CDR3 reads TGTGCCAGCAGCCGGGGGAAGGCGGGAGATACGCAGTATTTT. The encoded protein is CASSRGKAGDTQYF.

This clone was found once. The genes are TRBV2 and TRBJ2-5, with 12 bases matching TRBD2. CDR3 length: 18 residues. Trimming removed 0 bases from V and 7 bases from J; junction bases left unmatched: 12. Germline V gene sequence: CDR1 SNHLY, CDR2 FYNNEI. The CDR3 protein is CASSEARWTSGVHRTQYF. In nucleotides, the CDR3 is TGTGCCAGCAGTGAAGCGCGGTGGACTAGCGGGGTCCACCGGACCCAGTACTTC.

The genes are TRBV6-1 and TRBJ2-2, with 7 bases aligning to TRBD1. CDR1 and CDR2 (germline): MNHNS, SASEGT. The junction had 7 bases not matched to a gene; V was cut back by 2 bases and J by 1 base. The CDR3 has 17 residues. The CDR3 reads CASSETIGTVNTGELFF. The CDR3 DNA follows: TGTGCCAGCAGTGAAACCATCGGGACAGTGAACACCGGGGAGCTGTTTTTT.

V gene TRBV20-1 combines with J gene TRBJ1-2, with D maybe TRBD1 (5 bases). The CDR3 consists of 11 residues. V lost 5 bases and J 4 bases, leaving 8 bases between the germline ends. In germline, CDR1 is DFQATT, CDR2 SNEGSKA (reference sequence). CDR3 nucleotide sequence: TGCAGTGCTGCCGGGGGCTATGGCTACACCTTC. Its translation: CSAAGGYGYTF.

Only one count was recorded for this clone. This chain joins TRBV7-9 and TRBJ1-3; no firm D call. The CDR3 runs 12 residues. V was clipped by 6 bases and J by 8 bases, with 11 bases between them. Germline V gives CDR1 SEHNR, CDR2 FQNEAQ (reference sequence). The CDR3 here is CASRRLEDTIYF. The CDR3 DNA follows: TGTGCCAGCAGACGCCTGGAGGACACCATATATTTT.

The chain combines TRBV9 with TRBJ2-2; 7 nucleotides match TRBD1. The trim removed 4 bases at V and 4 bases at J, leaving 7 bases unmatched. Per the germline V gene, CDR1 is SGDLS and CDR2 is YYNGEE. The CDR3 covers 15 residues. The CDR3 DNA follows: TGTGCCAGCAGCACCCGGACAGGACCCACCGGGGAGCTGTTTTTT. Translating gives CASSTRTGPTGELFF.

This rearrangement joins TRBV19 to TRBJ2-5; D is possibly TRBD2 (6 bases). V was clipped by 1 base and J by 5 bases, with 14 bases between them. CDR3 length equals 15 residues. Germline CDR1 LNHDA, CDR2 SQIVND (reference sequence). CDR3 bases: TGTGCCAGTAGTATAGTTTACAGTGGGGGGGAGACCCAGTACTTC. Amino acids: CASSIVYSGGETQYF. Complete variable domain (other parts from reference TRBV19 and TRBJ2-5): DGGITQSPKYLFRKEGQNVTLSCEQNLNHDAMYWYRQDPGQGLRLIYYSQIVNDFQKGDIAEGYSVSREKKESFPLTVTSAQKNPTAFYLCASSIVYSGGETQYFGPGTRLLVL.

The gene calls are TRBV2 and TRBJ1-2; TRBD1 might be the D (5 bases). Germline V lookup: CDR1 SNHLY, CDR2 FYNNEI. This CDR3 contains 14 residues. V was trimmed by 7 bases and J by 4 bases, leaving 16 bases between them. This chain's CDR3 is CASMKGRRSYGYTF. The CDR3 coding sequence is TGTGCCAGCATGAAGGGGCGCCGTAGCTATGGCTACACCTTC. Variable domain in full (rest from reference TRBV2 and TRBJ1-2): EPEVTQTPSHQVTQMGQEVILRCVPISNHLYFYWYRQILGQKVEFLVSFYNNEISEKSEIFDDQFSVERPDGSNFTLKIRSTKLEDSAMYFCASMKGRRSYGYTFGSGTRLTVV.

V and J are TRBV3-1 (or the pseudogene TRBV3-2) and TRBJ2-5; 7 bases line up with TRBD2. The CDR3 totals 14 residues. After removal of 5 bases from V and 5 bases from J, the junction contained 8 bases not matched to a gene. Germline lookup yields CDR1 LGHDT and CDR2 YNNKEL (reference sequence). In DNA, the CDR3 is TGTGCCAGCAGCTCCCGGGGGGACCTTGAGACCCAGTACTTC. It is translated as CASSSRGDLETQYF.

This rearrangement joins TRBV27 to TRBJ1-6, with D hard to call. The CDR3 covers 13 residues. V was shortened by 5 bases and J by 10 bases, with 12 bases between the two germline ends. Looked up from germline, CDR1 is MNHEY and CDR2 is SMNVEV (reference sequence). This CDR3 is CASSTLTSSPLHF. The CDR3 DNA reads TGTGCCAGCAGTACGCTGACAAGCTCACCCCTCCACTTT.

The chain carries TRBV15 and TRBJ1-1; no definite D call. This CDR3 is built from 15 residues. CDR1 is LNHNV, CDR2 YYDKDF, per germline (reference sequence). The V and J ends lost 0 bases and 1 base respectively, with 9 bases between them. CDR3 sequence: CATSRDISGNTEAFF. The CDR3 bases are TGTGCCACCAGCAGAGATATATCCGGGAACACTGAAGCTTTCTTT. The full variable domain, rest sourced from reference TRBV15 and TRBJ1-1, is DAMVIQNPRYQVTQFGKPVTLSCSQTLNHNVMYWYQQKSSQAPKLLFHYYDKDFNNEADTPDNFQSRRPNTSFCFLDIRSPGLGDTAMYLCATSRDISGNTEAFFGQGTRLTVV.

V and J are TRBV14 and TRBJ1-2; D is uncertain. CDR1 SGHDN and CDR2 FVKESK come from the germline V gene. The V and J ends lost 2 bases and 8 bases respectively, with 9 bases between them. CDR3 length: 12 residues. CDR3 sequence: CASSQLRGGYTF. For the CDR3, the DNA is TGTGCCAGCAGCCAACTGCGAGGCGGCTACACCTTC.

V and J are TRBV30 and TRBJ1-6; the match to TRBD1 covers 7 bases. There are 14 residues in the CDR3. Germline CDR1 is GTSNPN and CDR2 is SVGIG (reference sequence). The CDR3 nucleotides are TGTGCTTGCCGCGGGACAGCGGTAAATTCACCCCTCCACTTT. It specifies CACRGTAVNSPLHF. Based on the CDR3 plus reference TRBV30 and TRBJ1-6, the full variable domain is SQTIHQWPATLVQPVGSPLSLECTVEGTSNPNLYWYRQAAGRGLQLLFYSVGIGQISSEVPQNLSASRPQDRQFILSSKKLLLSDSGFYLCACRGTAVNSPLHFGNGTRLTVT.

The chain employs TRBV11-3 and TRBJ2-7; 7 bases line up with TRBD2. Trimming at V came to 2 bases and at J to 4 bases, leaving 2 bases not matched to a gene. Germline CDR1 SGHNT, CDR2 YENEEA. The CDR3 extends over 13 amino acids. The CDR3 nucleotides read TGTGCCAGCAGCTTAAAGGGAGGGTACGAGCAGTACTTC. Translation gives CASSLKGGYEQYF.

The V call is TRBV7-9, the J call TRBJ2-3; 7 bases map to TRBD2. Per germline, CDR1 SEHNR and CDR2 FQNEAQ (reference sequence). Trimming at V came to 4 bases and at J to 0 bases, leaving 13 bases not matched to a gene. CDR3 length: 18 residues. The CDR3 DNA reads TGTGCCAGCAGCTGGTCCTATATTAGCGGGTCCAGCACAGATACGCAGTATTTT. It is translated as CASSWSYISGSSTDTQYF.